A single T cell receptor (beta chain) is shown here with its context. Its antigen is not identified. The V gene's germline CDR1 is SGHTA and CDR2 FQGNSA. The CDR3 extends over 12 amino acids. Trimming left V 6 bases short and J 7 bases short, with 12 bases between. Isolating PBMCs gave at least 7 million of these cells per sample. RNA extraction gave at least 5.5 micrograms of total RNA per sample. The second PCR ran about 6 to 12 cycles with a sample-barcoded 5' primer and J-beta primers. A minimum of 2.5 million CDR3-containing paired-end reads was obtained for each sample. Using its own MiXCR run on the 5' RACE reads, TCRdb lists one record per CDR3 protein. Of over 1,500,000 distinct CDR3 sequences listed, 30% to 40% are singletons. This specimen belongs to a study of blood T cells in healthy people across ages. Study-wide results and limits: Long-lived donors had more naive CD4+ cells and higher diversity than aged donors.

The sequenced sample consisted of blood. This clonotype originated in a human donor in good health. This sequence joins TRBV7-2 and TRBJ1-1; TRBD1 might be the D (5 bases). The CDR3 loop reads CASSYDSLEAFF. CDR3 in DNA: TGTGCCAGCAGTTATGACAGTCTTGAAGCTTTCTTT.